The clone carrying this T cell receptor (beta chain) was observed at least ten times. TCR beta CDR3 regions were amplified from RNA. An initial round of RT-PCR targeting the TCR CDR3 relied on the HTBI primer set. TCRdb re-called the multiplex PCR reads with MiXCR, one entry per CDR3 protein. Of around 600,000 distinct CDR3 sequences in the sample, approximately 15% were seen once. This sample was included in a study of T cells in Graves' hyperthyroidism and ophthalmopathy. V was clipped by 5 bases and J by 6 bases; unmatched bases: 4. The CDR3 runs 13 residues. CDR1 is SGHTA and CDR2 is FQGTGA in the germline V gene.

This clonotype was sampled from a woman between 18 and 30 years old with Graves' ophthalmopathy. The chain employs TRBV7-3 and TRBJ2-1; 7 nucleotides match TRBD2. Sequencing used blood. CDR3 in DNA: TGTGCCAGCAGCCCCCGGGGGGTCAATGAGCAGTTCTTC. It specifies CASSPRGVNEQFF.